Presented here are 32 T cell receptor beta chains from one specimen sequenced in a study of T cell responses to AZD1222 COVID-19 vaccine. Measured with immunoSEQ multiplex PCR; TCRdb has only the in-frame clones, and not every one. The sample consists of roughly 100,000 clones, 70% to 90% of them appearing once. Material: peripheral blood, obtained 28 days after the second AZD1222 dose. Source of these receptors: an adult who received the AZD1222 COVID-19 vaccine.

The chain joins TRBV29-1 to TRBJ1-2; 9 nucleotides line up with TRBD1. V lost 6 bases and J lost 1; bases outside the gene matches: 3. Germline lookup yields CDR1 SQVTM and CDR2 ANQGSEA. This CDR3 is built from 13 residues. CDR3 DNA: TGCAGCGTGGACAGGGGACTTAACTATGGCTACACCTTC. Encoded protein: CSVDRGLNYGYTF.

The chain couples TRBV5-4 to TRBJ2-2; 7 nucleotides align to TRBD1. Germline V gene data show CDR1 as SGHNT and CDR2 as YYREEE (reference sequence). This CDR3 has 13 residues. Trimming took 10 bases from V and 4 from J; bases not matched to a gene: 7. CDR3: CACRQGGTGELFF. Here the CDR3 DNA reads TGTGCCTGCCGACAGGGTGGCACCGGGGAGCTGTTTTTT.

The chain is built from TRBV9 and TRBJ2-7, with 14 bases lining up with TRBD2. This CDR3 has 15 residues. The J segment lost 5 bases and the V segment lost 4 bases, leaving 5 bases of the junction unmatched. The germline gives CDR1 SGDLS, CDR2 YYNGEE. The chain's CDR3 is CASSLGLAGADEQYF. CDR3 bases: TGTGCCAGCAGCCTGGGACTAGCGGGAGCGGACGAGCAGTACTTC.

In this sample, this clone turned up once. The chain couples TRBV10-3 to TRBJ2-7, with a tentative D call TRBD2 (6 bases). CDR3 length: 13 residues. Trimming cost V 4 bases and J 4 bases, with 11 bases left between them. Germline CDR1 reads ENHRY; CDR2 reads SYGVKD. Written as DNA, the CDR3 is TGTGCCATCAGTGTTGCCCGGGAGTACGAGCAGTACTTC. It encodes CAISVAREYEQYF.

The J gene is TRBJ1-2, the V gene TRBV6-5; TRBD1 is a possible D gene (6 bases). The ends were cut back, 2 bases at V and 4 bases at J, with 17 bases in the middle. The CDR3 consists of 16 residues. From germline, CDR1 is MNHEY and CDR2 SVGAGI. CDR3 sequence (DNA): TGTGCCAGCAGTTACACGCAGACAGGAACTACCTATGGCTACACCTTC. Protein sequence: CASSYTQTGTTYGYTF.

The chain uses TRBV12-3 or TRBV12-4 and TRBJ1-1; TRBD1 is a possible D gene (6 bases). This CDR3 spans 13 amino acids. Trimming removed 6 bases from V and 4 bases from J, with 12 bases in between. DNA for the CDR3: TGTGCCAGCAGCTTCAACAGGGCCACTGAAGCTTTCTTT. It specifies CASSFNRATEAFF.

The sample holds one count of this clone. The V call is TRBV29-1, the J call TRBJ2-1, with 9 bases that match TRBD2. V shed 7 bases and J 9 bases; nucleotides not matched to a gene: 10. Germline V gene lookup returns CDR1 SQVTM and CDR2 ANQGSEA. The CDR3 length is 13 residues. As DNA, the CDR3 is TGCAGCGAAAGCGGGAGGCCCGGCGGTGAGCAGTTCTTC. It yields the protein CSESGRPGGEQFF.

This CDR3 is CASSVARGQQYLQPQHF. For the CDR3, the DNA is TGTGCCAGCAGTGTAGCTAGAGGACAGCAATATTTACAGCCCCAGCATTTT. The chain is built from TRBV6-1 and TRBJ1-5; tentatively, D is TRBD1 (6 bases). Germline CDR1 and CDR2: MNHNS and SASEGT. The CDR3 is 17 residues long. V was shortened by 4 bases and J by 7 bases, with 23 bases between the two germline ends.

The V gene is TRBV7-7, the J gene TRBJ2-5; D tentatively fits TRBD1 or TRBD2 (5 bases each). The CDR3 is 14 residues long. Germline V CDR1 and CDR2: SSHAT, FNYEAQ (reference sequence). V dropped 2 bases and J dropped 1 base, with 8 bases sitting between them. This chain's CDR3 is CASSLSGAQETQYF. For the CDR3, the DNA is TGTGCCAGCAGCTTATCCGGGGCCCAAGAGACCCAGTACTTC.

V usage is TRBV25-1 and J usage is TRBJ2-3; no definite D call. The CDR3 is 13 amino acids. V shed 6 bases and J shed 3 bases, with 10 bases lying between them. From germline, CDR1 is MGHDK and CDR2 SYGVNS. The CDR3: CASRAERTDTQYF. The DNA for the CDR3 is TGTGCCAGCAGAGCCGAAAGGACAGATACGCAGTATTTT.

V and J are TRBV7-9 and TRBJ1-3; D uncertain. The germline gives CDR1 SEHNR, CDR2 FQNEAQ (reference sequence). This CDR3 has 12 amino acids. Trimming took off 3 bases at V and 3 bases at J, with 3 bases between the two ends. The CDR3, as DNA: TGTGCCAGCAGCTTTGGTGGAAACACCATATATTTT. Translated, it gives CASSFGGNTIYF. Drawing the rest from reference TRBV7-9 and TRBJ1-3, the complete variable domain is DTGVSQNPRHKITKRGQNVTFRCDPISEHNRLYWYRQTLGQGPEFLTYFQNEAQLEKSRLLSDRFSAERPKGSFSTLEIQRTEQGDSAMYLCASSFGGNTIYFGEGSWLTVV.

A single count supports this clone. The chain carries TRBV9 and TRBJ1-4; D is unclear. This CDR3 is 15 amino acids long. Between the trimmed V and J ends, which lost 3 bases and 1 base, there was a span of 10 bases. In germline, CDR1 is SGDLS, CDR2 YYNGEE. Here the CDR3 reads CASSDGIRTNEKLFF. The CDR3 DNA sequence: TGTGCCAGCAGCGATGGTATACGAACTAATGAAAAACTGTTTTTT. Together with reference TRBV9 and TRBJ1-4, the CDR3 gives the full variable domain: DSGVTQTPKHLITATGQRVTLRCSPRSGDLSVYWYQQSLDQGLQFLIQYYNGEERAKGNILERFSAQQFPDLHSELNLSSLELGDSALYFCASSDGIRTNEKLFFGSGTQLSVL.

This sequence joins TRBV14 and TRBJ2-1, with 7 bases matching TRBD2. Unmatched junction bases numbered 0, after V lost 4 bases and J lost 0 bases. The CDR3 is made up of 14 amino acids. Germline CDR1 SGHDN, CDR2 FVKESK. CDR3: CASSRGSSYNEQFF. The CDR3 nucleotides read TGTGCCAGCAGCCGCGGGAGCTCCTACAATGAGCAGTTCTTC.

The chain uses TRBV3-1 (or the pseudogene TRBV3-2) and TRBJ2-7, with D perhaps given as TRBD1 or TRBD2 (5 bases each). Germline V gene lookup returns CDR1 LGHDT and CDR2 YNNKEL (reference sequence). This CDR3 contains 16 residues. Trimming took 2 bases from V and 6 from J, leaving 20 bases between them. The CDR3 spells CASSQPGPVVVSEQYF. CDR3 in DNA: TGTGCCAGCAGCCAACCGGGACCAGTAGTGGTTAGCGAGCAGTACTTC.

V usage is TRBV19 and J usage is TRBJ1-2; 9 bases align to TRBD1. V shed 9 bases, J shed 7 bases, and the junction held 18 bases outside the gene matches. CDR3 size: 16 residues. CDR1 is LNHDA and CDR2 is SQIVND in the germline V gene (reference sequence). The chain's CDR3 is CASSAVGQGFTVGYTF. CDR3 DNA sequence: TGTGCCAGCAGTGCCGTTGGACAGGGGTTTACCGTTGGCTACACCTTC.

The chain recombines TRBV21-1 with TRBJ2-3; TRBD2, as called in the table, went unchecked against the DNA. TRBV21-1 is deemed a pseudogene. CDR3 length equals 19 residues. The CDR3 reads CASSKRVEAGGHDTDTQYF. For the CDR3, the DNA is TGTGCCAGCAGCAAACGAGTGGAAGCGGGAGGGCACGATACAGATACGCAGTATTTT.

The chain combines TRBV6-5 with TRBJ2-3, with TRBD2 as a possible D gene (5 bases). The CDR3 covers 16 residues. Per the germline V gene, CDR1 is MNHEY and CDR2 is SVGAGI. V lost 3 bases and J 5 bases, leaving 18 bases between the germline ends. The CDR3 DNA is TGTGCCAGCAGTTATAGGCAGCCCAGCGGTAAAGATACGCAGTATTTT. Its translation is CASSYRQPSGKDTQYF.

This rearrangement joins TRBV6-4 to TRBJ1-1, with 8 nucleotides matching TRBD1. The CDR3 contains 13 residues. Germline values: CDR1 MRHNA, CDR2 SNTAGT. With 5 bases clipped from V and 5 bases from J, the junction kept 4 bases outside the gene matches. The CDR3 nucleotides are TGTGCCAGCAGTAGGACAGGGCAGACTGAAGCTTTCTTT. As protein: CASSRTGQTEAFF.

The rearrangement uses TRBV20-1 and TRBJ2-5; D call uncertain. V lost 3 bases and J lost 5, with 10 bases in between. This CDR3 spans 12 amino acids. Germline V gene data show CDR1 as DFQATT and CDR2 as SNEGSKA (reference sequence). The CDR3: CSASNPPETQYF. CDR3 bases: TGCAGTGCTAGTAACCCCCCGGAGACCCAGTACTTC.

The CDR3 coding sequence is TGTGCCAGCAGCGTAGGACATCACTCTGACTGGATCGAAGAGACCCAGTACTTC. This translates into CASSVGHHSDWIEETQYF. The chain has TRBV9 and TRBJ2-5, with unresolved D. Germline assignment: CDR1 SGDLS and CDR2 YYNGEE. V shed 0 bases and J shed 3 bases, with 21 bases lying between them. The CDR3 runs 18 residues.

This clone has a single count. The chain combines TRBV7-2 with TRBJ2-7, with 9 nucleotides matching TRBD1. This CDR3 has 15 amino acids. Unmatched junction bases numbered 7, after V lost 1 base and J lost 6 bases. From germline, CDR1 is SGHTA and CDR2 FQGNSA. The DNA of the CDR3 is TGTGCCAGCAGCTTAGGGGAGGGGACAGGGTTCGAGCAGTACTTC. This translates into CASSLGEGTGFEQYF.

This sequence joins TRBV29-1 and TRBJ2-7; weak D call: TRBD2 (6 bases). The length of the CDR3 is 13 residues. Between the trimmed V and J ends, which lost 3 bases and 7 bases, there was a span of 16 bases. Germline lookup yields CDR1 SQVTM and CDR2 ANQGSEA. CDR3 coding DNA: TGCAGCGTTGATAGGGGCGCGGGGAGGGAGCAGTACTTC. Encoded protein: CSVDRGAGREQYF.

The V call is TRBV29-1, the J call TRBJ2-1; D is unclear. Trimming left V 4 bases short and J 8 bases short, with 6 bases between. Germline V lookup: CDR1 SQVTM, CDR2 ANQGSEA. This CDR3 is built from 10 residues. The CDR3 coding sequence is TGCAGCGTTGTTGACTATGAGCAGTTCTTC. It translates to CSVVDYEQFF.

The chain joins TRBV10-3 to TRBJ1-5, with 7 bases that match TRBD1. Germline lookup yields CDR1 ENHRY and CDR2 SYGVKD. The CDR3 length is 14 residues. Germline trimming cut 4 bases from V and 4 bases from J; bases unmatched to any gene: 4. CDR3 in DNA: TGTGCCATCAGTGGACAGGGTATGAATCAGCCCCAGCATTTT. This gives the protein CAISGQGMNQPQHF.

The chain has TRBV5-1 and TRBJ2-1, with 7 nucleotides matching TRBD2. V was pared by 4 bases and J by 7 bases, with 5 bases of the junction left unmatched. CDR1 and CDR2 (germline): SGHRS, YFSETQ. The CDR3 loop spans 13 amino acids. The CDR3 spells CASSRDSGNEQFF. Written as DNA, the CDR3 is TGCGCCAGCAGCCGCGATAGCGGGAATGAGCAGTTCTTC.

The chain combines TRBV5-1 with TRBJ2-3, with unresolved D. The V end lost 0 bases, the J end lost 4 bases, and 9 bases lay between the germline ends. CDR3 length: 14 residues. From germline, CDR1 is SGHRS and CDR2 YFSETQ. CDR3 in amino acids: CASSLAAGPDTQYF. CDR3 sequence (DNA): TGCGCCAGCAGCTTGGCGGCTGGACCAGATACGCAGTATTTT.

The CDR3 DNA reads as TGCGCCAGCAGTTATGTTATGGGGGCAGATCAAGAGACCCAGTACTTC. The encoded protein is CASSYVMGADQETQYF. This chain joins TRBV5-1 and TRBJ2-5; D may be TRBD1 (6 bases). The germline gives CDR1 SGHRS, CDR2 YFSETQ. The V end lost 5 bases, the J end lost 2 bases, and 19 bases lay between the germline ends. This CDR3 comprises 16 residues.

This clone was detected once. V and J are TRBV28 and TRBJ1-1, with a tentative D call TRBD1 (6 bases). Germline CDR1 is MDHEN and CDR2 is SYDVKM. Trimming pared 6 bases from V and 3 bases from J, leaving 14 bases between. The CDR3 extends over 14 amino acids. The DNA for the CDR3 is TGTGCCAGCAGGGGACAACAGGGATACACTGAAGCTTTCTTT. Amino acids: CASRGQQGYTEAFF.

This clone showed up just once. V usage is TRBV6-5 and J usage is TRBJ2-5; D remains unclear. V was cut by 1 base and J by 2 bases, with 11 bases left in between. The CDR3 has 15 amino acids. Per germline, CDR1 MNHEY and CDR2 SVGAGI. The CDR3 loop reads CASSYYPDEQETQYF. In nucleotides, the CDR3 is TGTGCCAGCAGTTACTACCCGGACGAACAAGAGACCCAGTACTTC.

This clone was seen a few times. V usage is TRBV5-1 and J usage is TRBJ1-2; the D gene is possibly TRBD1 (6 bases). The CDR3 totals 14 residues. Germline CDR1 reads SGHRS; CDR2 reads YFSETQ. V lost 4 bases, J lost 4 bases, and 14 bases lay in between. The CDR3 is CASSPQGGSYGYTF. The DNA for the CDR3 is TGCGCCAGCAGCCCCCAAGGGGGGTCCTATGGCTACACCTTC. Filled out from reference TRBV5-1 and TRBJ1-2, the complete variable domain reads KAGVTQTPRYLIKTRGQQVTLSCSPISGHRSVSWYQQTPGQGLQFLFEYFSETQRNKGNFPGRFSGRQFSNSRSEMNVSTLELGDSALYLCASSPQGGSYGYTFGSGTRLTVV.

The V gene is TRBV27, the J gene TRBJ1-2; 10 nucleotides line up with TRBD1. CDR1 MNHEY and CDR2 SMNVEV come from the germline V gene (reference sequence). This CDR3 region has 14 residues. Germline trimming cut 7 bases from V and 3 bases from J; bases unmatched to any gene: 5. The CDR3 spells CASIRQGADYGYTF. CDR3 DNA: TGTGCCAGCATCAGACAGGGGGCTGACTATGGCTACACCTTC.

The sample holds a few counts of this clone. The rearrangement uses TRBV6-4 and TRBJ2-3; the D gene is possibly TRBD1 (6 bases). This CDR3 spans 15 amino acids. In germline, CDR1 is MRHNA, CDR2 SNTAGT. V gave up 3 bases and J gave up 4 bases, with 14 bases separating them. CDR3 nucleotide sequence: TGTGCCAGCAGTGATGGGGGCGAAGCGTCAGATACGCAGTATTTT. This translates into CASSDGGEASDTQYF.